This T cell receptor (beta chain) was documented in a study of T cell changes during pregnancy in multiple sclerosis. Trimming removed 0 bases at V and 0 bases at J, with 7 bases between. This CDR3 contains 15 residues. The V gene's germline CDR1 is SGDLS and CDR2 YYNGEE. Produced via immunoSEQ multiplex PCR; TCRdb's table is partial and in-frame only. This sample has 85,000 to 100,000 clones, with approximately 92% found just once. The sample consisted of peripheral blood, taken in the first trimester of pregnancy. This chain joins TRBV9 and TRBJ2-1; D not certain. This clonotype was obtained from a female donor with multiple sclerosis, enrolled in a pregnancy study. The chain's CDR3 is CASSVALSSYNEQFF. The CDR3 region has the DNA TGTGCCAGCAGCGTAGCTCTGAGCTCCTACAATGAGCAGTTCTTC.